The rows below give T cell receptor beta chains drawn from one sample of a study of T cell responses to AZD1222 COVID-19 vaccine. Data came from immunoSEQ multiplex PCR; TCRdb stores just in-frame clones and leaves some out. The sample has around 100,000 clones; about 90% are singletons. The material sequenced was peripheral blood, taken on day 0 of AZD1222 vaccination. The receptors originated from an adult in good health. Both conserved end residues are part of each CDR3. Fields, in order: V gene, D gene, J gene, clone size, CDR3 protein, CDR3 DNA. D genes are given only for firm matches. Clone size appears in some rows only: once, few, many, or a class for an expanded clone.

>TRBV11-1|NA|TRBJ1-6|NA
CASSFGRVGSPLHF
TGTGCCAGCAGCTTTGGCAGGGTTGGTTCACCCCTCCACTTT
>TRBV28|NA|TRBJ1-4|NA
CASSYISATNEKLFF
TGTGCCAGCAGTTACATCAGCGCAACTAATGAAAAACTGTTTTTT
>TRBV4-1|NA|TRBJ1-2|once
CASSPGEGTYGYTF
TGCGCCAGCAGCCCCGGAGAGGGGACCTATGGCTACACCTTC
>TRBV6-5|NA|TRBJ1-1|NA
CASSSIGMHTEAFF
TGTGCCAGCAGTTCGATAGGGATGCACACTGAAGCTTTCTTT
>TRBV9|NA|TRBJ2-2|NA
CASSVSVAGELFF
TGTGCCAGCAGCGTCAGTGTAGCCGGGGAGCTGTTTTTT
>TRBV19|NA|TRBJ1-2|NA
CASSIGTFGYTF
TGTGCCAGTAGTATTGGGACTTTTGGCTACACCTTC
>TRBV7-3|TRBD2|TRBJ2-1|NA
CASSLRPGTSNYNEQFF
TGTGCCAGCAGCTTAAGACCCGGGACTAGCAACTACAATGAGCAGTTCTTC
>TRBV7-2|TRBD1|TRBJ1-4|NA
CASSPGTGGSEKLFF
TGTGCCAGCAGCCCCGGGACAGGGGGTTCTGAAAAACTGTTTTTT
>TRBV23-1|NA|TRBJ1-2|NA
CATRGPVRGYGYTF
TGCGCCACCCGCGGGCCCGTGAGAGGCTATGGCTACACCTTC
>TRBV4-2|TRBD2|TRBJ2-3|NA
CASSPGTNTDTQYF
TGTGCCAGCAGCCCCGGGACTAACACAGATACGCAGTATTTT
>TRBV6-2/TRBV6-3|NA|TRBJ2-7|NA
CASSYGGHSYYEQYF
TGTGCCAGCAGTTATGGCGGGCACAGTTACTACGAGCAGTACTTC
>TRBV18|NA|TRBJ2-7|NA
CASSPYSYEQYF
TGTGCCAGCTCACCTTACTCCTACGAGCAGTACTTC
>TRBV5-6|NA|TRBJ1-6|NA
CASNRLSAEGSPLHF
TGTGCCAGCAATAGGTTGTCCGCCGAGGGATCACCCCTCCACTTT
>TRBV6-5|TRBD1|TRBJ1-2|once
CASSRTGVGYGYTF
TGTGCCAGCAGCCGGACAGGGGTGGGATATGGCTACACCTTC
>TRBV11-2|NA|TRBJ1-3|NA
CASSSRTSGNTIYF
TGTGCCAGCAGCTCCCGGACATCTGGAAACACCATATATTTT
>TRBV27|TRBD2|TRBJ2-3|once
CASSLFTPTSGVGDTQYF
TGTGCCAGCAGTTTGTTTACCCCGACTAGCGGGGTAGGAGATACGCAGTATTTT
>TRBV7-6|NA|TRBJ2-3|NA
CASSLLDREADTQYF
TGTGCCAGCAGCTTACTCGACAGGGAGGCAGATACGCAGTATTTT